This is a list of T cell receptor beta chains from one sample in a study of blood T cell repertoires in COVID-19. Assay: immunoSEQ multiplex PCR; the TCRdb copy retains only in-frame clones and omits some. This table holds approximately 79,000 clones, 85% to 90% found once. Material for sequencing was peripheral blood. The receptors were sampled from a man in his fifties or sixties with acute or convalescent COVID-19. CDR3s include the opening cysteine and the closing phenylalanine or tryptophan. The order of the fields is V gene, clone size, J gene, D gene, CDR3 DNA, CDR3 protein. A D gene is named only where the DNA matches it firmly. Only some rows state a clone size, as once, few, many or a class for expanded clones.

TRBV27	.	TRBJ1-3	TRBD1	TGTGCCAGCAGTTCCCGACAGGGAGGCACCATATATTTT	CASSSRQGGTIYF
TRBV9	.	TRBJ2-2	TRBD2	TGTGCCAGCAGCGTAGTGGGTAGCGGGAGAGGAACCGGGGAGCTGTTTTTT	CASSVVGSGRGTGELFF
TRBV19	.	TRBJ2-5	TRBD1	TGTGCCAGTAGTGAGGACAGGGTGCAGACCCAGTACTTC	CASSEDRVQTQYF
TRBV10-3	.	TRBJ2-1	TRBD2	TGTGCCATCAGATCGACTAGCGGGGTGAATGAGCAGTTCTTC	CAIRSTSGVNEQFF
TRBV6-5	.	TRBJ2-7	TRBD1	TGTGCCAGCAGCCGGGACAGGGCCTACGAGCAGTACTTC	CASSRDRAYEQYF
TRBV20-1	.	TRBJ1-2	.	TGCAGTGCTAGTTTTCCAAATGGCTACACCTTC	CSASFPNGYTF
TRBV21-1	.	TRBJ2-5	.	TGTGCCAGCAGCGGGCTAGAGACCCAGTACTTC	CASSGLETQYF
TRBV19	.	TRBJ2-3	.	TGTGCCAGTAGTTCGATTTCGGGACACCCCACAGATACGCAGTATTTT	CASSSISGHPTDTQYF
TRBV20-1	.	TRBJ2-5	.	TGCAGTGCTAGTCGAGGGGGGGCCCCAAGAGAGACCCAGTACTTC	CSASRGGAPRETQYF
TRBV2	.	TRBJ2-7	TRBD1	TGTGCCAGCAGTCTTACCCTTACCGGGACAGGGAGCTCCTACGAGCAGTACTTC	CASSLTLTGTGSSYEQYF
TRBV9	.	TRBJ2-7	TRBD2	TGTGCCAGCAGCGCCCTAGGACTAGCGGGCCTTGAAACCTACGAGCAGTACTTC	CASSALGLAGLETYEQYF
TRBV7-9	.	TRBJ2-1	TRBD2	TGTGCCAGCAGCTTAGAAAGGACTAGCGGCAGCTCCTACAATGAGCAGTTCTTC	CASSLERTSGSSYNEQFF
TRBV7-8	.	TRBJ2-5	.	TGTGCCAGCGCGGGACCACAAGGGGAGACCCAGTACTTC	CASAGPQGETQYF
TRBV20-1	.	TRBJ2-5	.	TGCAGTGTCTACGGAGAGACCCAGTACTTC	CSVYGETQYF
TRBV3-1/TRBV3-2	.	TRBJ1-6	.	TGTGCCAGCAGCCAGGGCAGGGCCCCTAATTCACCCCTCCACTTT	CASSQGRAPNSPLHF
TRBV7-9	.	TRBJ1-6	TRBD1	TGTGCCAGCACGACAGGGAACAATTCACCCCTCCACTTT	CASTTGNNSPLHF
TRBV12-5	.	TRBJ2-7	TRBD2	TGTGCTAGTGGTTTGGTACAGGGACTAGCGGTCTACGAGCAGTACTTC	CASGLVQGLAVYEQYF
TRBV5-4	few	TRBJ2-4	.	TGTGCCAGCAGCTTGGACCAGGGTGAAAACATTCAGTACTTC	CASSLDQGENIQYF
TRBV24-1	.	TRBJ2-2	.	TGTGCACCAGTGTCTGGGGAGCTGTTTTTT	CAPVSGELFF
TRBV3-1/TRBV3-2	.	TRBJ2-7	TRBD1	TGTGCCAGCAGCCATTGGGACAGGGTTTACGAGCAGTACTTC	CASSHWDRVYEQYF
TRBV28	.	TRBJ2-7	.	TGTGCCAGCAGTTTCATGGTCAGGGCCTACGAGCAGTACTTC	CASSFMVRAYEQYF
TRBV4-2	.	TRBJ2-7	.	TGTGCCAGCAGCCAAGCGACCGGGGTCGGCTACGAGCAGTACTTC	CASSQATGVGYEQYF
TRBV6-5	.	TRBJ1-5	.	TGTGCCAGCAGTTACAGACAGCCAAATAATCAGCCCCAGCATTTT	CASSYRQPNNQPQHF
TRBV19	.	TRBJ2-7	.	TGTGCCAGTAGTATCCACAGTTTGGGGGGGGCGAGCTCCTACGAGCAGTACTTC	CASSIHSLGGASSYEQYF
TRBV5-1	.	TRBJ2-1	TRBD2	TGCGCCAGCAGCTTGTTCTCTAGCGGGATTGATACTGAGCAGTTCTTC	CASSLFSSGIDTEQFF
TRBV19	.	TRBJ1-2	.	TGTGCCAGTAGTATAGATCCTTCAGGGGTTTTTTATGGCTACACCTTC	CASSIDPSGVFYGYTF